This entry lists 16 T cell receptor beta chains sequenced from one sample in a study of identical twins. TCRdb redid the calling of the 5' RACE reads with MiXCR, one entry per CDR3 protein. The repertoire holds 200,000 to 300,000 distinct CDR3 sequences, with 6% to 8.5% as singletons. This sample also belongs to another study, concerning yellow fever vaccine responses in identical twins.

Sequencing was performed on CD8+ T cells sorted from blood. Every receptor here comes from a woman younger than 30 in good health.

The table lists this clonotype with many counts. The CDR3, as DNA: TGTGCCAGCAGCCAAGAAGAGTGGAGGTTGTATGACGAGCAGTACTTC. It translates to CASSQEEWRLYDEQYF. The V and J genes are TRBV4-2 and TRBJ2-7; D might be TRBD2 (5 bases). Germline V gene data show CDR1 as LGHNA and CDR2 as YNFKEQ. V was pared by 0 bases and J by 5 bases, with 17 bases between. The CDR3 contains 16 residues.

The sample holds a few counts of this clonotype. The CDR3 DNA reads TGTGCCAGCAGCCCCGGATGGGTGAGTACGGAGAGAACTGAAGCTTTCTTT. Translation: CASSPGWVSTERTEAFF. This chain connects TRBV9 to TRBJ1-1; D is unclear. Germline-derived CDR1 and CDR2 are SGDLS and YYNGEE. The CDR3 covers 17 residues. The V gene lost 4 bases and the J gene lost 5 bases, with 24 bases spanning the gap.

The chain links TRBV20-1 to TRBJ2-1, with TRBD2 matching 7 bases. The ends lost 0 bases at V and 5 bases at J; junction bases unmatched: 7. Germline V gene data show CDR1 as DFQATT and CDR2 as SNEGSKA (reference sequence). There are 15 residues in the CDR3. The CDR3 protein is CSARDGSSGNNEQFF. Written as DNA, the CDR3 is TGCAGTGCTAGAGATGGGTCTAGCGGTAACAATGAGCAGTTCTTC.

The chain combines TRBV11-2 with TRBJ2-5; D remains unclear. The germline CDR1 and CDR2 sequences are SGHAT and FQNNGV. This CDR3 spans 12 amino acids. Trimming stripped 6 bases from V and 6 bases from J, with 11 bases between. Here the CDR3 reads CASSGVFKTQYF. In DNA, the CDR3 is TGTGCCAGCAGTGGGGTTTTTAAGACCCAGTACTTC. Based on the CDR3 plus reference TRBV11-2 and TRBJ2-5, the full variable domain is EAGVAQSPRYKIIEKRQSVAFWCNPISGHATLYWYQQILGQGPKLLIQFQNNGVVDDSQLPKDRFSAERLKGVDSTLKIQPAKLEDSAVYLCASSGVFKTQYFGPGTRLLVL.

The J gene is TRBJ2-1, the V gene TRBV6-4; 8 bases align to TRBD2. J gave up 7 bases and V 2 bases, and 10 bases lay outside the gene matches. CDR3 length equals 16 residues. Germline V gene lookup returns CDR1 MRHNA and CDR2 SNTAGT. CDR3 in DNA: TGTGCCAGCAGTGACGGGGTCGGGGGGGCCCAGAATGAGCAGTTCTTC. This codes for CASSDGVGGAQNEQFF.

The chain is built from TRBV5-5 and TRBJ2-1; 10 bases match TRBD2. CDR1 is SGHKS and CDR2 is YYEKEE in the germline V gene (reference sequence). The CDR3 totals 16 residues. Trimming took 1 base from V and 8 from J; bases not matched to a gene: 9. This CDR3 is CASSLLPSGRRDEQFF. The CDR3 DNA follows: TGTGCCAGCAGCTTGCTACCTAGCGGGAGACGAGATGAGCAGTTCTTC.

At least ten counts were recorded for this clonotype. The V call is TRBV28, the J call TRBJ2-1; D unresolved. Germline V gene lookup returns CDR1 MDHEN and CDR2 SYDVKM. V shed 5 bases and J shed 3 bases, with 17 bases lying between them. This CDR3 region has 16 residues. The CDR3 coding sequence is TGTGCCAGCAGTCCCGATCAGCTATTCCTCTACAATGAGCAGTTCTTC. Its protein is CASSPDQLFLYNEQFF.

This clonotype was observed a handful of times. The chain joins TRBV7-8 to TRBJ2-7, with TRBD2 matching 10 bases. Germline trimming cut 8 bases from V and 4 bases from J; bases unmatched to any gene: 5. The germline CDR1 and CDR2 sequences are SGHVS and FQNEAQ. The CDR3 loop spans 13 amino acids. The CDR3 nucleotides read TGTGCCAGCGGAGCGGGGGGGCCTTACGAGCAGTACGTC. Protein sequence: CASGAGGPYEQYV.

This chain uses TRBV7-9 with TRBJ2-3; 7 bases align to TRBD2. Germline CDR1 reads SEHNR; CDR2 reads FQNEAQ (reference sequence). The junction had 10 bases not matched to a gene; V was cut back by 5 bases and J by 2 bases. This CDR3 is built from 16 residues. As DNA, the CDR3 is TGTGCCAGCAGCCACCCAGCGGGACCCTCCACAGATACGCAGTATTTT. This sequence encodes CASSHPAGPSTDTQYF.

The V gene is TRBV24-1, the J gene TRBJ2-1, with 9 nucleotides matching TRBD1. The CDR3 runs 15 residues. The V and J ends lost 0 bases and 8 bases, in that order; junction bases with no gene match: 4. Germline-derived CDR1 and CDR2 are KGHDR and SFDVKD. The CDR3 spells CATSDLPGQGYEQFF. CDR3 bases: TGTGCCACCAGTGATTTGCCGGGACAGGGCTATGAGCAGTTCTTC.

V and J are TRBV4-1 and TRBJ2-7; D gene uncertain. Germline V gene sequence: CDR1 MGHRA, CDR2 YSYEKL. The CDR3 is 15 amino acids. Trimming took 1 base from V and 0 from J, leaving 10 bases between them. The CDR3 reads CASSQGVALSYEQYF. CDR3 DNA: TGCGCCAGCAGCCAAGGGGTCGCTCTCTCCTACGAGCAGTACTTC.

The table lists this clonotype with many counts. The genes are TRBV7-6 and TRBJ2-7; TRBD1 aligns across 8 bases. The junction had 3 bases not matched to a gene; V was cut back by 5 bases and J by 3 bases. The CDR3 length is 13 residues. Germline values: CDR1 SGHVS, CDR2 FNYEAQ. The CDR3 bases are TGTGCCAGCAGCCCCGGGACAGGCTACGAGCAGTACTTC. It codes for CASSPGTGYEQYF.

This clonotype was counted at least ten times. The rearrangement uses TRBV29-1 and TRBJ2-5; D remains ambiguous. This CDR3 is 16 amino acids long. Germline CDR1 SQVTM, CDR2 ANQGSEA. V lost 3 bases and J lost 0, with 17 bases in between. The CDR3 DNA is TGCAGCGTTGAGCAGGATCTAGGGAAGGACCAAGAGACCCAGTACTTC. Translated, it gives CSVEQDLGKDQETQYF. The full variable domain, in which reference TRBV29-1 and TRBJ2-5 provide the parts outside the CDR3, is SAVISQKPSRDICQRGTSLTIQCQVDSQVTMMFWYRQQPGQSLTLIATANQGSEATYESGFVIDKFPISRPNLTFSTLTVSNMSPEDSSIYLCSVEQDLGKDQETQYFGPGTRLLVL.

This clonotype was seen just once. CDR3 in DNA: TGTGCCAGCAGCTTGGGGTTCGAGGGGGATGAGCAGTTCTTC. It codes for CASSLGFEGDEQFF. The chain uses TRBV11-3 and TRBJ2-1, with D possibly matching TRBD1 (6 bases). This CDR3 has 14 amino acids. The germline gives CDR1 SGHNT, CDR2 YENEEA. Trimming removed 3 bases at V and 8 bases at J, with 14 bases between.

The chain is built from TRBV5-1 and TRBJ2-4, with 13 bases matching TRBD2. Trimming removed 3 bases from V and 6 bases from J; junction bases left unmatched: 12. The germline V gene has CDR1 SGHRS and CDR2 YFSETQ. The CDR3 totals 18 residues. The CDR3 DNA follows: TGCGCCAGCAGCTCAAATCGAGTTAGGACTAGCGGGAGAAACATTCAGTACTTC. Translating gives CASSSNRVRTSGRNIQYF.

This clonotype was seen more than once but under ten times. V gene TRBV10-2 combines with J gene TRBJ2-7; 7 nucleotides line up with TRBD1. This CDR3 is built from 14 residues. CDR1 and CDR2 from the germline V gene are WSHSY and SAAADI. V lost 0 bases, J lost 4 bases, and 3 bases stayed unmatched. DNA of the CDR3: TGCGCCAGCAGTGAGTCGAACAGGGGATACGAGCAGTACGTC. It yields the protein CASSESNRGYEQYV.